Below, 16 T cell receptor beta chains from the same sample are listed, as sequenced in a study of tumor-infiltrating lymphocytes in primary liver carcinoma. TCR beta cDNA was prepared out of around 460 ng total RNA by means of a constant-region primer. Three nested multiplex PCR rounds of slightly modified ARM-PCR generated TCR beta libraries. A C-beta reverse primer was combined with TRBV1-TRBV30 forward primers in the first two PCR rounds, and each round had approximately 10 cycles. MiXCR was run by TCRdb on the multiplex PCR reads, yielding one entry per CDR3 protein. Of roughly 80,000 distinct CDR3 sequences in the sample, about two thirds are singletons; the top ten hold roughly 13%. Each 20-30 mg portion of unsorted bulk tissue served as the source for co-extraction of RNA and DNA. The sample taken for sequencing was liver tumor tissue from sampling region 4. Regarding subset: tumor region T4, right-lateral pole. All receptors come from a woman aged 60-75 years with primary liver carcinoma and hepatitis B virus infection.

This clonotype was observed a handful of times. The J gene is TRBJ2-5, the V gene TRBV18, with D uncertain. The CDR3 loop spans 14 amino acids. CDR1 is KGHSH and CDR2 is LQKENI in the germline V gene. Trimming took 3 bases from V and 5 from J, leaving 13 bases between them. In DNA, the CDR3 is TGTGCCAGCTCACCCAACCTACCGCCCGAGACCCAGTACTTC. It translates to CASSPNLPPETQYF.

This clonotype was counted between two and nine times. V usage is TRBV19 and J usage is TRBJ1-5; TRBD1 matches at 7 bases. V shed 7 bases and J 1 base; nucleotides not matched to a gene: 4. The CDR3 spans 14 residues. In germline, CDR1 is LNHDA, CDR2 SQIVND (reference sequence). CDR3 nucleotide sequence: TGTGCCAGTAACTGGGGACAGAGCAATCAGCCCCAGCATTTT. This sequence encodes CASNWGQSNQPQHF.

In its sample, this clonotype was seen once. Germline is not matched at one junction end, which may reflect a read error. The chain employs TRBV12-3 or TRBV12-4 and TRBJ1-3, with D uncertain. The CDR3 is made up of 13 amino acids. CDR3 nucleotide sequence: TGTGCCAGCAGGCGGGCGGATGGAAACAGCATATATTTT. Translating gives CASRRADGNSIYF.

This clonotype has a handful of counts. The chain recombines TRBV29-1 with TRBJ2-3; D is undetermined. The ends were cut back, 6 bases at V and 1 base at J, with 8 bases in the middle. Per germline, CDR1 SQVTM and CDR2 ANQGSEA. This CDR3 is 12 amino acids long. The CDR3 coding sequence is TGCAGCGTGGGCGGAGGCACAGATACGCAGTATTTT. Residues: CSVGGGTDTQYF.

As for this clonotype: This CDR3 fails to terminate in the conserved phenylalanine or tryptophan, so it likely reflects a read error. The gene calls are TRBV29-1 and TRBJ2-3; TRBD2 agrees at 8 bases. Germline V lookup: CDR1 SQVTM, CDR2 ANQGSEA. The CDR3 has 15 residues. CDR3 nucleotides: TGTAGCGTCGCCTGTGGGAGCGGGAGTGCTGATACGCAGTATCTT. Translation gives CSVACGSGSADTQYL.

This clonotype has only one observation. V usage is TRBV7-9 and J usage is TRBJ2-7; D not resolved. The CDR3 sequence is 14 residues long. Germline V gives CDR1 SEHNR, CDR2 FQNEAQ (reference sequence). V was pared by 2 bases and J by 1 base, with 9 bases between. The CDR3 sequence is CASSLSAGSYEQYF. CDR3 DNA: TGTGCCAGCAGCTTATCCGCCGGATCCTACGAGCAGTACTTC.

V is TRBV6-5 and J is TRBJ2-3, with D perhaps TRBD2 (5 bases). CDR1 is MNHEY, CDR2 SVGAGI, per germline. Trimming shortened V by 3 bases and J by 5 bases, and 15 bases separated the two germline ends. The CDR3 covers 15 residues. CDR3 sequence reads: CASSYSASRRDTQYF. In DNA form, the CDR3 reads TGTGCCAGCAGTTATTCGGCTAGCCGCAGAGATACGCAGTATTTT.

This clonotype was counted a single time. The V gene is TRBV11-2, the J gene TRBJ1-2; unclear D gene. V was pared by 7 bases and J by 9 bases, with 30 bases between. CDR3 length: 17 residues. Germline-derived CDR1 and CDR2 are SGHAT and FQNNGV. The CDR3 region is CASIPVRGAGGRYCYTF. CDR3 sequence (DNA): TGTGCCAGCATCCCAGTTCGAGGTGCGGGAGGAAGGTACTGCTACACCTTC. Supplemented by reference TRBV11-2 and TRBJ1-2, the full variable domain reads EAGVAQSPRYKIIEKRQSVAFWCNPISGHATLYWYQQILGQGPKLLIQFQNNGVVDDSQLPKDRFSAERLKGVDSTLKIQPAKLEDSAVYLCASIPVRGAGGRYCYTFGSGTRLTVV.

Worth noting for this clonotype: At one boundary the junction diverges from the germline segment, which might be a read error. The CDR3: CASGFGQGRFF. The CDR3 DNA reads TGTGCCAGCGGTTTCGGGCAGGGACGGTTCTTC. This chain connects TRBV12-3 or TRBV12-4 to TRBJ1-1; maybe TRBD1 (5 bases). The CDR3 consists of 11 residues.

This chain uses TRBV12-3 or TRBV12-4 with TRBJ1-1, with D tentatively TRBD1 (5 bases). This CDR3 spans 16 amino acids. V was shortened by 6 bases and J by 3 bases, with 20 bases between the two germline ends. CDR3 loop: CASRRRHGAMYTEAFF. The CDR3 DNA reads as TGTGCCAGCAGACGTAGACATGGGGCTATGTACACTGAAGCTTTCTTT.

Worth noting for this clonotype: The junction differs from germline at one of its ends, possibly a read error. The rearrangement joins TRBV11-2 to TRBJ2-3; either TRBD1 or TRBD2 may supply D (5 bases each). CDR3 length: 13 amino acids. CDR1 and CDR2 (germline): SGHAT, FQNNGV. CDR3 in amino acids: CASSYLGADTQYF. As DNA, the CDR3 is TGTGCCAGCAGCTACCTCGGGGCAGATACACAGTATTTT.

In the case of this clonotype: One end of the junction varies from germline; a read error may be responsible. The CDR3 DNA reads as TGTGCCAGCAGCCTAATGTCCCTGAATGCTGAAGCTATCTTT. Its translation is CASSLMSLNAEAIF. The chain uses TRBV11-1 and TRBJ1-1; D unresolved. The CDR3 contains 14 residues. Germline assignment: CDR1 SGHAT and CDR2 FQDESV (reference sequence). The complete variable domain, with remaining parts taken from reference TRBV11-1 and TRBJ1-1, reads EAEVAQSPRYKITEKSQAVAFWCDPISGHATLYWYRQILGQGPELLVQFQDESVVDDSQLPKDRFSAERLKGVDSTLKIQPAELGDSAMYLCASSLMSLNAEAIFGQGTRLTVV.

The V gene is TRBV18, the J gene TRBJ2-5; 7 bases map to TRBD1. CDR3 length equals 12 residues. V lost 3 bases and J lost 5; bases outside the gene matches: 0. Germline CDR1 and CDR2: KGHSH and LQKENI. In DNA, the CDR3 is TGTGCCAGCTCACCGGGACAGGAGACCCAGTACTTC. The encoded protein is CASSPGQETQYF.

In regard to this clonotype: The CDR3 does not end in the conserved phenylalanine or tryptophan, so this is likely a read error. V gene TRBV12-3 or TRBV12-4 combines with J gene TRBJ2-7, with D perhaps being TRBD1 or TRBD2 (5 bases each). The CDR3 loop spans 14 amino acids. CDR3 amino acids: CAGSRGVGMYEQYI. CDR3 DNA: TGTGCCGGCAGTCGAGGGGTAGGTATGTACGAGCAGTACATC.

Of note for this clonotype: A read error may account for a junction end that differs from germline. CDR3 DNA sequence: TGCGCCAGCAGCTTGGGAGGGGGACAGTTAGACAAAAACATTAAGTACTTC. Its protein is CASSLGGGQLDKNIKYF. The rearrangement joins TRBV5-1 to TRBJ2-4; 7 nucleotides match TRBD1. Germline V gives CDR1 SGHRS, CDR2 YFSETQ. The CDR3 has 17 residues.

This clonotype was seen repeatedly, ten times or more. The chain combines TRBV28 with TRBJ1-5; D is uncertain. Germline V CDR1 and CDR2: MDHEN, SYDVKM. Trimming removed 4 bases from V and 2 bases from J, with 9 bases in between. This CDR3 is 14 amino acids long. In nucleotides, the CDR3 is TGTGCCAGCAGTTCTAGCGGGGGCAATCAGCCCCAGCATTTT. Translation: CASSSSGGNQPQHF.